This entry concerns a single T cell receptor (beta chain). Its specificity is not known. The source of the sample is a study of graft-versus-host responses after intestinal transplantation. Overall study context: Transplant recipients had multivisceral, liver-intestinal, or isolated intestinal grafts. Each patient got anti-thymocyte globulin induction, then tacrolimus and steroids for two to four years. Study-level findings and limits: GvH clonotypes were identified within recipient marrow, with a subset emerging first in ileum or blood. Early post-transplant declines in HvG were associated with peak levels of circulating GvH clones.

CDR1 is SGDLS and CDR2 is YYNGEE in the germline V gene. CDR3 length equals 16 residues. V was pared by 0 bases and J by 8 bases, with 9 bases of the junction left unmatched. This table comes from immunoSEQ multiplex PCR, and its TCRdb copy is limited to in-frame clones, with some not included. The table has fewer than 80,000 clones, approximately 91% seen once; the top ten hold 1.7%. The receptor comes from a human donor who was the organ donor for an intestinal transplant. The chain couples TRBV9 to TRBJ2-1; 9 nucleotides align to TRBD2. The sequencing here drew on unstimulated CD8+ T cells sorted from spleen or lymph node cells, taken before transplant. CDR3 DNA sequence: TGTGCCAGCAGCGTAGTACGGCTAGCGGGAATGGATGAGCAGTTCTTC. Its protein is CASSVVRLAGMDEQFF. Full variable domain (rest looked up from reference TRBV9 and TRBJ2-1): DSGVTQTPKHLITATGQRVTLRCSPRSGDLSVYWYQQSLDQGLQFLIQYYNGEERAKGNILERFSAQQFPDLHSELNLSSLELGDSALYFCASSVVRLAGMDEQFFGPGTRLTVL.